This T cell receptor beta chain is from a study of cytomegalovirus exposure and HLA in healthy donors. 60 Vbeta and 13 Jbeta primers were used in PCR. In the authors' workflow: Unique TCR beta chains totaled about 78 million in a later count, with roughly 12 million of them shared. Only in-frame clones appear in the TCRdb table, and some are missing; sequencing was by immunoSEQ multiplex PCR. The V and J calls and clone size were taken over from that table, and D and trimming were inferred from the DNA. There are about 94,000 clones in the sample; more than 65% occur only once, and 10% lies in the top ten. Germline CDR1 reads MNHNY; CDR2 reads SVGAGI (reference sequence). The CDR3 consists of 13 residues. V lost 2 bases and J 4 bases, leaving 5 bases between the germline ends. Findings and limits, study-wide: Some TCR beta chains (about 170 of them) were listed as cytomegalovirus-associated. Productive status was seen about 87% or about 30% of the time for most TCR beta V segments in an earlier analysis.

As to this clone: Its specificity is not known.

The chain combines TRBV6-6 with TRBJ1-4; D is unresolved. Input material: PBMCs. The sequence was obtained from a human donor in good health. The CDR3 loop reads CASSYGHNEKLFF. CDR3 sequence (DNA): TGTGCCAGCAGTTACGGGCATAATGAAAAACTGTTTTTT.